The clone carrying this T cell receptor beta chain was observed many times. This record comes from a study of neurological immune-mediated disorders. TCRdb reprocessed the 5' RACE reads with MiXCR, giving one entry per CDR3 protein. This table has about 120,000 distinct CDR3 sequences, roughly 3.2% appearing once. Germline trimming cut 5 bases from V and 1 base from J; bases unmatched to any gene: 2. Germline assignment: CDR1 MNHNY and CDR2 SVGAGI (reference sequence). This CDR3 has 14 residues. The receptor was derived from a woman under 40 with multiple sclerosis. This chain connects TRBV6-6 to TRBJ2-4; 7 bases map to TRBD1. Input material: PBMCs. The CDR3 spells CASSPTGAKNIQYF. In DNA form, the CDR3 reads TGTGCCAGCAGTCCGACAGGGGCCAAAAACATTCAGTACTTC.